This is a list of T cell receptor beta chains from one sample in a study of blood T cell repertoires in COVID-19. This table comes from immunoSEQ multiplex PCR, and its TCRdb copy is limited to in-frame clones, with some not included. The table includes about 270,000 clones, approximately 90% detected once. The sequencing input was PBMCs or T cells enriched from blood (not recorded which). The receptors stem from a woman in her 30s with acute COVID-19. The CDR3 runs from the conserved cysteine through the conserved F or W. The order of the fields is V gene, D gene, J gene, clone size, CDR3 protein, CDR3 DNA. A D gene is named only where the DNA matches it firmly. Some rows have no size entry. The others give once, few or many, or a class for an expanded clone.

TRBV3-1/TRBV3-2	-	TRBJ2-7	-	CASSQRIRGFHEQYF	TGTGCCAGCAGCCAAAGGATCAGGGGATTCCACGAGCAGTACTTC
TRBV9	TRBD2	TRBJ2-7	-	CASSGSGTSYEQYF	TGTGCCAGCAGCGGTAGCGGGACATCCTACGAGCAGTACTTC
TRBV25-1	TRBD1	TRBJ1-2	-	CASSEAGGTDYGYTF	TGTGCCAGCAGTGAAGCAGGGGGAACAGACTATGGCTACACCTTC
TRBV4-3	-	TRBJ2-7	-	CASSEATGPYEQYF	TGCGCCAGCAGCGAAGCGACTGGCCCCTACGAGCAGTACTTC
TRBV4-3	TRBD2	TRBJ2-1	once	CASSQDVGLAYNEQFF	TGCGCCAGCAGCCAAGATGTAGGACTAGCATACAATGAGCAGTTCTTC
TRBV28	-	TRBJ1-1	-	CASVSAGPGNTEAFF	TGTGCCAGCGTCAGCGCGGGACCAGGGAACACTGAAGCTTTCTTT
TRBV6-5	TRBD1	TRBJ1-5	-	CASSFKAGTGNQPQHF	TGTGCCAGCAGTTTTAAAGCCGGGACAGGGAATCAGCCCCAGCATTTT
TRBV6-1	-	TRBJ1-1	-	CASSDIDSLTEAFF	TGTGCCAGCAGTGACATCGACAGTCTCACTGAAGCTTTCTTT
TRBV7-2	TRBD2	TRBJ2-1	-	CASSPRAPSGGGDEQFF	TGTGCCAGCAGCCCTCGAGCTCCTAGCGGGGGAGGGGATGAGCAGTTCTTC
TRBV28	TRBD1	TRBJ1-2	-	CASSLTGVDSYGYTF	TGTGCCAGCAGTTTGACAGGGGTTGATTCGTATGGCTACACCTTC
TRBV23-1	-	TRBJ1-1	-	CASSQNREPRVGTEAFF	TGCGCCAGCAGTCAAAACAGGGAGCCACGAGTTGGGACTGAAGCTTTCTTT
TRBV19	TRBD1	TRBJ1-3	once	CATKSDRETTPIYF	TGTGCCACTAAGAGTGACAGGGAAACAACTCCCATATATTTT
TRBV24-1	-	TRBJ2-3	few	CATSDWTASTDTQYF	TGTGCCACCAGTGATTGGACAGCTAGCACAGATACGCAGTATTTT
TRBV19	TRBD1	TRBJ1-1	-	CASSTTGTGDTEAFF	TGTGCCAGTAGTACAACCGGGACAGGGGACACTGAAGCTTTCTTT
TRBV7-6	-	TRBJ2-7	few	CASSFQTTGYYEQYF	TGTGCCAGCAGCTTCCAAACGACAGGTTACTACGAGCAGTACTTC
TRBV27	-	TRBJ1-5	-	CASSPVGYNQPQHF	TGTGCCAGCAGTCCGGTCGGGTACAATCAGCCCCAGCATTTT
TRBV5-1	-	TRBJ2-7	-	CASSSPTGSYEQYF	TGCGCCAGCAGCTCCCCGACAGGTTCCTACGAGCAGTACTTC
TRBV5-4	-	TRBJ2-7	few	CASSHPSADEQYF	TGTGCCAGCAGCCATCCTAGCGCCGACGAGCAGTACTTC
TRBV5-1	TRBD1	TRBJ2-7	-	CASSLGQGAREQYF	TGCGCCAGCAGCTTGGGACAGGGGGCGCGGGAGCAGTACTTC
TRBV19	TRBD1	TRBJ1-2	-	CASSAATPGTGFSDGYTF	TGTGCCAGTAGTGCAGCAACTCCCGGGACAGGGTTTAGCGATGGCTACACCTTC
TRBV27	-	TRBJ2-7	-	CASSLFPSSGPSYEQYF	TGTGCCAGCAGTTTATTTCCGTCCAGCGGACCCTCCTACGAGCAGTACTTC
TRBV18	-	TRBJ2-7	-	CASSPDRSGEQYF	TGTGCCAGCTCGCCCGACAGGTCAGGCGAGCAGTACTTC
TRBV28	TRBD1	TRBJ2-7	-	CASSLGTGEAYEQYF	TGTGCCAGCAGTTTGGGGACAGGGGAAGCCTACGAGCAGTACTTC
TRBV6-6	TRBD2	TRBJ2-7	-	CASSYIGLAGYEQYF	TGTGCCAGCAGTTATATTGGACTAGCGGGGTACGAGCAGTACTTC
TRBV21-1	-	TRBJ2-3	-	CASSRRRGTDTQYF	TGTGCCAGCAGCAGGAGGCGGGGGACAGATACGCAGTATTTT
TRBV6-5	TRBD2	TRBJ2-2	-	CASNRLATNTGELFF	TGTGCCAGCAACCGACTAGCGACGAACACCGGGGAGCTGTTTTTT
TRBV28	-	TRBJ2-3	-	CASSRGTVLFSDTQYF	TGTGCCAGCAGCCGGGGTACAGTCCTTTTCTCAGATACGCAGTATTTT
TRBV27	-	TRBJ1-2	-	CASASGTLYGYTF	TGTGCCAGTGCGAGCGGGACACTCTATGGCTACACCTTC
TRBV13	TRBD1	TRBJ1-5	-	CASSSGQGGNQPQHF	TGTGCCAGCAGCTCGGGACAGGGTGGGAATCAGCCCCAGCATTTT
TRBV11-2	-	TRBJ2-1	few	CASSPGYEQFF	TGTGCCAGCAGCCCCGGGTACGAGCAGTTCTTC
TRBV7-8	-	TRBJ1-5	-	CASSLEGVYSNQPQHF	TGTGCCAGCAGCTTAGAGGGGGTTTATAGCAATCAGCCCCAGCATTTT
TRBV28	TRBD1	TRBJ2-2	-	CASSLGDRDTGELFF	TGTGCCAGCAGTTTGGGGGACAGAGACACCGGGGAGCTGTTTTTT